This TCR beta chain was observed in a study of blood T cell repertoires in COVID-19. Study information: Spain, Italy and the United States supplied samples that represented acute and convalescent COVID-19. PBMCs, B-cell-depleted T cells, or T cells were the source of the cDNA or gDNA that made up the material.

Germline V CDR1 and CDR2: MGHRA, YSYEKL. CDR3 length: 14 amino acids. V was shortened by 3 bases and J by 1 base, with 6 bases between the two germline ends. In the authors' workflow: Nucleated cell counts were estimated from reference gene primer amplification. The method was immunoSEQ multiplex PCR; TCRdb's version includes in-frame clones alone and lacks a portion of them. V, J and clone size reflect that table, while D and trimming were determined from the DNA. The sample includes about 180,000 clones, more than 80% of them seen just once. The sequence came from a man between 40 and 49 years old who had recovered from COVID-19. The sequenced sample was PBMCs or T cells enriched from blood (not recorded which). This rearrangement joins TRBV4-1 to TRBJ2-2; the D gene is possibly TRBD1 (5 bases). For the CDR3, the DNA is TGCGCCAGCAGCCATACAGGGAACACCGGGGAGCTGTTTTTT. Protein sequence: CASSHTGNTGELFF.